These T cell receptor beta chains were read from a single sample in a study of shared clonotypes between healthy human individuals. Clones were read by immunoSEQ multiplex PCR, and TCRdb kept only the in-frame ones, dropping some. The table lists over 300,000 clones, more than 75% of them singletons, with 15% to 20% in the top ten. Source material: memory CD8+ T cells sorted from blood. The receptors shown here come from a man younger than 35 in good health. Both conserved end residues are part of each CDR3. The D gene is left open where the match is weak. Some rows mark clone size as missing; the rest say once, few, many or name a class of expanded clone.

>TRBJ2-7|TRBD2|-|TRBV4-1
TGCGCCAGCAGCCCGACTAGCGGGGGGTTCTACGAGCAGTACTTC
CASSPTSGGFYEQYF
>TRBJ1-2|TRBD1|few|TRBV11-2
TGTGCCAGCAGCCCATTATTGGGACAGGGTGACTATGGCTACACCTTC
CASSPLLGQGDYGYTF
>TRBJ2-1|TRBD1|-|TRBV4-1
TGCGCCAGCAGCCACGGGACAGTATACAATGAGCAGTTCTTC
CASSHGTVYNEQFF
>TRBJ2-3|-|-|TRBV13
TGTGCCAGCAGCCGTAGGGGGGGAGACCATACGCAGTATTTT
CASSRRGGDHTQYF
>TRBJ1-2|-|-|TRBV28
TGTGCCAGCAGTTTAGTACCGACAGGTGTTGGCTACACCTTC
CASSLVPTGVGYTF
>TRBJ1-2|TRBD1|once|TRBV27
TGTGCCAGCAGTCCCGGGACAGGGAACTATGGCTACACCTTC
CASSPGTGNYGYTF
>TRBJ1-5|TRBD1|few|TRBV2
TGTGCCAGCAGTGGGGCCCCGACAGGGGGAGATAGCAATCAGCCCCAGCATTTT
CASSGAPTGGDSNQPQHF
>TRBJ2-7|-|-|TRBV4-1
TGCGCCAGCAGCCTTCTGGAAGGAGCCTCCTACGAGCAGTACTTC
CASSLLEGASYEQYF
>TRBJ1-1|-|once|TRBV27
TGTGCCAGCAGTGTAGGAAGGAACACTGAAGCTTTCTTT
CASSVGRNTEAFF
>TRBJ2-3|TRBD2|once|TRBV9
TGTGCCAGCAGCGTTACTAGCGGGGGGGCCAGGGCAGATACGCAGTATTTT
CASSVTSGGARADTQYF
>TRBJ2-2|-|once|TRBV6-6
TGTGCCAGCAGTACCTACAGGGACACCGGGGAGCTGTTTTTT
CASSTYRDTGELFF
>TRBJ2-7|-|-|TRBV19
TGTGCCAGTAGTATCGGTTCAACTTACGAGCAGTACTTC
CASSIGSTYEQYF
>TRBJ2-7|TRBD1|-|TRBV6-1
TGTGCCAGCAGTGAAGTGGGACAGGGTGGAGAGCAGTACTTC
CASSEVGQGGEQYF
>TRBJ2-7|TRBD2|-|TRBV7-9
TGTGCCAGCAGCCCGACTAGCGGCTACTACGAGCAGTACTTC
CASSPTSGYYEQYF
>TRBJ1-2|-|once|TRBV5-4
TGTGCCAGCAGCGCGGGTGATGGGGCCTACTATGGCTACACCTTC
CASSAGDGAYYGYTF
>TRBJ1-1|TRBD1|-|TRBV10-3
TGTGCCATCAGTACCCCCGACAGGGGGAACACTGAAGCTTTCTTT
CAISTPDRGNTEAFF
>TRBJ2-2|TRBD2|-|TRBV30
TGTGCCTGGAAAGCAAGCGGGAGGGGGACCGGGGAGCTGTTTTTT
CAWKASGRGTGELFF
>TRBJ2-7|-|-|TRBV7-2
TGTGCCAGCAGCCCCGGTGCAACCTACTACGAGCAGTACTTC
CASSPGATYYEQYF
>TRBJ2-1|TRBD2|once|TRBV4-3
TGCGCCAGCAGCCAAGATTGGACTAGCCCCGGTGGGGTGGACAATGAGCAGTTCTTC
CASSQDWTSPGGVDNEQFF
>TRBJ2-1|-|-|TRBV6-5
TGTGCCAGCAGCGGGGACTCCTTGTACAATGAGCAGTTCTTC
CASSGDSLYNEQFF
>TRBJ1-1|-|-|TRBV5-7
TGTGCCAGCAGCGAATACAGGGCGGGGAACACTGAAGCTTTCTTT
CASSEYRAGNTEAFF
>TRBJ2-7|TRBD1|-|TRBV2
TGTGCCAGCAGGCCAGGGACAGGGACCTACGAGCAGTACTTC
CASRPGTGTYEQYF
>TRBJ2-7|TRBD1|-|TRBV25-1
TGTGCCAGCAGTGCACAGGGGGAGGAGCAGTACTTC
CASSAQGEEQYF
>TRBJ1-2|-|-|TRBV13
TGTGCCAGCAGCGGAGACAGGTTGGGCTCCTATGGCTACACCTTC
CASSGDRLGSYGYTF
>TRBJ1-3|-|-|TRBV7-9
TGTGCCAGCAGGTCCTCTCACCGAAACACCATATATTTT
CASRSSHRNTIYF
>TRBJ1-5|-|-|TRBV23-1
TGCGCCAGCAGTCAATCGTGGACCAATCAGCCCCAGCATTTT
CASSQSWTNQPQHF
>TRBJ2-5|-|-|TRBV7-9
TGTGCCAGCAGCTTATTGTCCGAGACCCAGTACTTC
CASSLLSETQYF
>TRBJ1-1|-|-|TRBV28
TGTGCCAGCAGTCCCCTGAGAGGGTTCTCGTACACTGAAGCTTTCTTT
CASSPLRGFSYTEAFF
>TRBJ2-7|-|-|TRBV29-1
TGCAGCGTTTTAACAGGGAACTCCTACGAGCAGTACTTC
CSVLTGNSYEQYF
>TRBJ1-1|-|-|TRBV5-6
TGTGCCAGCAGCTTGGGCCGGGGAAAGAACACTGAAGCTTTCTTT
CASSLGRGKNTEAFF
>TRBJ2-7|-|-|TRBV30
TGTGCCTGGAGTGAGCCGGTGTCCTACGAGCAGTACTTC
CAWSEPVSYEQYF
>TRBJ2-7|-|-|TRBV6-5
TGTGCCAGCAGTTACGGCCACAATTTGTACGAGCAGTACTTC
CASSYGHNLYEQYF
>TRBJ1-3|-|-|TRBV10-3
TGTGCCATCAGTGACCGGGACTCTGGAAACACCATATATTTT
CAISDRDSGNTIYF
>TRBJ1-5|-|once|TRBV2
TGTGCCAGCAGTGCCCGACGGCTCAATCAGCCCCAGCATTTT
CASSARRLNQPQHF
>TRBJ2-2|-|-|TRBV19
TGTGCCAGTAGTAAAACCACCGGGCTCCCCGGGGAGCTGTTTTTT
CASSKTTGLPGELFF
>TRBJ2-4|-|-|TRBV7-9
TGTGCCAGCAGCGCCCCATTGGAAAACATTCAGTACTTC
CASSAPLENIQYF
>TRBJ1-5|-|-|TRBV27
TGTGCCAGCAGTTTCGCAGGGGACAATCAGCCCCAGCATTTT
CASSFAGDNQPQHF
>TRBJ1-1|-|-|TRBV30
TGTGCCTGGGTCCCCCGAGGCACTGAAGCTTTCTTT
CAWVPRGTEAFF
>TRBJ2-1|TRBD2|once|TRBV18
TGTGCCAGCTCACCCGGAGCGGGGATCAATGAGCAGTTCTTC
CASSPGAGINEQFF
>TRBJ2-4|-|-|TRBV19
TGTGCCAGTAGTATAGACGGAAGTTCTTCGGGGGACATTCAGTACTTC
CASSIDGSSSGDIQYF
>TRBJ2-7|TRBD1|-|TRBV29-1
TGCAGCGTGACCGGGACAGTATTTTCCTACGAGCAGTACTTC
CSVTGTVFSYEQYF
>TRBJ2-2|-|-|TRBV4-3
TGCGCCAGCAGCCCCATCGGAAGTGAGGACACCGGGGAGCTGTTTTTT
CASSPIGSEDTGELFF
>TRBJ2-7|TRBD1|-|TRBV5-1
TGCGCCAGCAGCTTGGCACAGGGGGCGTCCTACGAGCAGTACTTC
CASSLAQGASYEQYF
>TRBJ1-6|-|-|TRBV27
TGTGCCAGCAGTTTAGTCCCCCGGGGGGGCTACTCCTATAATTCACCCCTCCACTTT
CASSLVPRGGYSYNSPLHF
>TRBJ2-7|-|once|TRBV6-5
TGTGCCAGCAGCCCCTGGGCAGGGAGGCCCTACGAGCAGTACTTC
CASSPWAGRPYEQYF
>TRBJ1-6|-|few|TRBV27
TGTGCCAGCAGTTTATCAGGGCCAAGTAATTCACCCCTCCACTTT
CASSLSGPSNSPLHF